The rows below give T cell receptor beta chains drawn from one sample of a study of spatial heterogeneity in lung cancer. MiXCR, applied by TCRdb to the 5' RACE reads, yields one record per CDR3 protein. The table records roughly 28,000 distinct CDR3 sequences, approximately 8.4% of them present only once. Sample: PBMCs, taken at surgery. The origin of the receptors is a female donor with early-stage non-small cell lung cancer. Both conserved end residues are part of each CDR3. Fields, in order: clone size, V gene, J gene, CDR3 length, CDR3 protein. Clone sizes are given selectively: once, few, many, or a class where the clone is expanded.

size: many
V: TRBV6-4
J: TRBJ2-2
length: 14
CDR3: CASTREGGTGELFF

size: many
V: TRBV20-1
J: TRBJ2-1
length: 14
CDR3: CSAKGQRIYNEQFF

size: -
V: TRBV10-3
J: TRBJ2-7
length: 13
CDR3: CAIRNDVTYEQYF

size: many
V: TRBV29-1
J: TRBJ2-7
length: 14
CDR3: CSVDRSGPGDEQYF

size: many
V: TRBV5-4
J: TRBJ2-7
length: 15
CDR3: CASSPGTSGIYEQYF

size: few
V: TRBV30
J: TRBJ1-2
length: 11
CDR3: CAWSLLRMYTF

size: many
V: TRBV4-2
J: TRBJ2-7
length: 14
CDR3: CASSQSSVPYEQYF

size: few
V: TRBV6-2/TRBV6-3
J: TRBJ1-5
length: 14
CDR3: CASSSADGFQPQHF

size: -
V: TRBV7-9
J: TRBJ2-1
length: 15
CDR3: CASSLPGSSYNEQFF

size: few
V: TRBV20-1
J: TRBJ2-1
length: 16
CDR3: CSARIGGTSGSNEQFF

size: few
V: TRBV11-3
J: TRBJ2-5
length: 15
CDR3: CASTLPGHAGETQYF

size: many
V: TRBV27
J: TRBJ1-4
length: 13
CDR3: CASRGHGNEKLFF

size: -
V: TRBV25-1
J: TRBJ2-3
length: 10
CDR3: CASLSDTQYF

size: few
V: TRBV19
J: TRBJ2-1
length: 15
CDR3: CASSMGGYSNNEQFF

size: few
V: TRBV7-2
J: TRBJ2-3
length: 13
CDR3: CASKSYLTDAQYF

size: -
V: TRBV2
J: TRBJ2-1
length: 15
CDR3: CVSREEHTGLHEQFF

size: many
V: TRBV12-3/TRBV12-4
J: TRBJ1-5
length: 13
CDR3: CASTLRGGQPQHF

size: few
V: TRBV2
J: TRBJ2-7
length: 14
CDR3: CASRRSGLSYEQYF

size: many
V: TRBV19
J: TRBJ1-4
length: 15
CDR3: CASSPGQGAREKLFF

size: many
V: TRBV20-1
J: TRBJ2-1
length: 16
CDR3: CSADGGLAGADNEQFF

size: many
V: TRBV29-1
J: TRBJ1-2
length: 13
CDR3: CSVGDRGGYGYTF

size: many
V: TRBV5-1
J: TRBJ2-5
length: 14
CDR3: CASSGQGGQETQYF

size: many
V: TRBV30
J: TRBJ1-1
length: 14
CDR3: CAWSVLGGESYSFF

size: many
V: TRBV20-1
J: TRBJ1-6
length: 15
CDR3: CSARSPEGVISPLHF

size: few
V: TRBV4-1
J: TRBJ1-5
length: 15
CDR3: CASSQLAGSNQPQHF

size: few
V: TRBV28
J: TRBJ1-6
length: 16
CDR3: CASSLDGTGWNSPLHF

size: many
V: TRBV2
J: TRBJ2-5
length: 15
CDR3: CASSEGAGAAETQYF

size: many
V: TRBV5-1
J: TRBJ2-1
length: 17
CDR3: CASSLAGRTPTYNEQFF

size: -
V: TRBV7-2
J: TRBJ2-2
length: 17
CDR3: CASSLAISPMGTGELFF

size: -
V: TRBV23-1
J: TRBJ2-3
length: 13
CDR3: CASSHPATDTQYF

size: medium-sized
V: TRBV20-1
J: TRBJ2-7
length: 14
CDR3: CSAGTFDGLVGQYF

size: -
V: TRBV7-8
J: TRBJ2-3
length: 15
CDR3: CASSLALAGADTQYF

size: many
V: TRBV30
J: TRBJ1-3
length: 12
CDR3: CAWSQAGNTIYF

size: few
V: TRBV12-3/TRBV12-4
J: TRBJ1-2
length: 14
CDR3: CASSADRGIYGYTF

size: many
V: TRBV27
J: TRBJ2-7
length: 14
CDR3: CASSSGYPSGEQYF

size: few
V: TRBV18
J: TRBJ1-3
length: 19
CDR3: CASSPLGSFRSFSGNTIYF

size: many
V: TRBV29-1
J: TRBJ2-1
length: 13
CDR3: CSVGGFQESEQFF

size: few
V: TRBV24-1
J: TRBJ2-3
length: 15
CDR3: CATSDRYPGVDTQYF

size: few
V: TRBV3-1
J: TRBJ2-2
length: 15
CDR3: CASSQDGTGGGELFF

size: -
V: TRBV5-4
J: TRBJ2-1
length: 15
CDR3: CASSLLAGGDNEQFF

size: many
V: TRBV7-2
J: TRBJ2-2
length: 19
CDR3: CASSLRTSGRAGYTGELFF

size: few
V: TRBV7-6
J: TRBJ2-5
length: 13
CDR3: CASSLGPGETQYF

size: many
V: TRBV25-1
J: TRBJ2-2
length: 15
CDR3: CASSEGQLRIGELFF

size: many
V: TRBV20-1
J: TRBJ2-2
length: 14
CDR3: CSARDSGNTGELFF

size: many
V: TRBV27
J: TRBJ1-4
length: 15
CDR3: CASSSLGLRNEKLFF

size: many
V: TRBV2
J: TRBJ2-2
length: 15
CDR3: CASTRDRIPAGELFF

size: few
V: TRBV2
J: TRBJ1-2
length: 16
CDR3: CASSGTGGLANYGYTF

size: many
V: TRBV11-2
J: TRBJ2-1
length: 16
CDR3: CASSFAGTGSYNEQFF

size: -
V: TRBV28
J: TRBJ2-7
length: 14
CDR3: CASSSSSGRFEQYF

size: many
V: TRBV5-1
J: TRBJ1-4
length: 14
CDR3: CASSSRQDSEKLFF

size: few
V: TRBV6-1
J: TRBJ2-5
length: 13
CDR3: CASSPWVEETQYF

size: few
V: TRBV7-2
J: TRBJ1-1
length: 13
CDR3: CASSPWTGAEAFF

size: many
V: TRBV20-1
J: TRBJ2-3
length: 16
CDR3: CSARVAGGPKGDTQYF

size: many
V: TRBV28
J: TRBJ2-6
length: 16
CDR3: CASRQRPTSGANVLTF

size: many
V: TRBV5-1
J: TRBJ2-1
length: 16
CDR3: CASSSQGYGGSNEQFF

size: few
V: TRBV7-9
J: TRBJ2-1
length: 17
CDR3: CASSLRIPGGSQNEQFF